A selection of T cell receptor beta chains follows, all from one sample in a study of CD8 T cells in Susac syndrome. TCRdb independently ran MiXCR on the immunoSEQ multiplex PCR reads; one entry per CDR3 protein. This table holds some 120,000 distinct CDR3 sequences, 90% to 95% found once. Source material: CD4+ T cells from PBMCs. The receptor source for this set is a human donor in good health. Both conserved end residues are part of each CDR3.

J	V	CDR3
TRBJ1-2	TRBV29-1	CSARQGNYGYTF
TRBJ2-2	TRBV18	CASSPRLNTGELFF
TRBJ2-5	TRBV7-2	CASSLQSGPETQYF
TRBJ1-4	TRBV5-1	CASSGGTTNEKLFF
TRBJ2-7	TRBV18	CASSPPGQPNYEQYF
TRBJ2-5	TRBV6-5	CATNRDEKETQYF
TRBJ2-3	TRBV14	CASSLNRRTQYF
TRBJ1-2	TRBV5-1	CASSLGGPAGTSNYGYTF
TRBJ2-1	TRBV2	CASTGTTNEQFF
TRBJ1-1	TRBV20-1	CSARDSMNTEAFF
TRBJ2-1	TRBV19	CASRGTGTSINEQFF
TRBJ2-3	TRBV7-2	CASSLRLSTDTQYF
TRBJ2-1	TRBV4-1	CASRESLASYNEQFF